A single TCR beta chain is shown here with its context. These data originate in a study of CD8 T cells in Susac syndrome. The CDR3 covers 16 residues. CDR1 MDHEN and CDR2 SYDVKM come from the germline V gene. Trimming took off 1 base at V and 4 bases at J, with 13 bases between the two ends. In contrast to the negatively isolated CD8+ and CD4+ T cells, TEMRA cells were FACS-enriched. After extraction with the RNeasy kit, roughly 0.5 to 1 ug of the RNA was reverse transcribed using random hexamers. In TCRdb, the immunoSEQ multiplex PCR reads were re-called with MiXCR into one record per CDR3 protein. This sample yields some 170,000 distinct CDR3 sequences, of which 90% to 95% are seen a single time; more than 0.11% belongs to the top ten.

The material sequenced was CD4+ T cells from PBMCs. This chain connects TRBV28 to TRBJ2-2, with a possible D match to TRBD2 (6 bases). The origin of this receptor is a human donor in good health. CDR3 DNA sequence: TGTGCCAGCAGTTTATCCGGGCTGGGGGGCACCGGGGAGCTGTTTTTT. It encodes CASSLSGLGGTGELFF.